A selection of T cell receptor beta chains follows, all from one sample in a study of cytomegalovirus exposure and HLA in healthy donors. The data were produced by immunoSEQ multiplex PCR, yet TCRdb's version contains in-frame clones alone and is incomplete. The sample shows approximately 220,000 clones, less than 85% of them seen only once. Sequences were obtained from PBMCs. The receptors derive from a man aged 18 to 30 in good health and CMV-seronegative. The CDR3 runs from the conserved cysteine through the conserved F or W. D genes are given only for firm matches. For some rows the clone size is stated as once, few or many, or as a class when expanded; others skip it.

v_call	j_call	clone_size	d_call	cdr3_nt	cdr3_aa
TRBV4-1	TRBJ1-2	NA	NA	TGCGCCAGCAGAAGGGTGGGGGCCCACTATGGCTACACCTTC	CASRRVGAHYGYTF
TRBV27	TRBJ2-1	NA	NA	TGTGCCAGCAGTTTAAGGGCGTGGAGGGAGCCCTACAATGAGCAGTTCTTC	CASSLRAWREPYNEQFF
TRBV28	TRBJ2-7	NA	TRBD1	TGTGCCAGCAGCCCGGGACAGGGGGGGTTCTGGTACTTC	CASSPGQGGFWYF
TRBV6-5	TRBJ2-7	NA	NA	TGTGCCAGCAGTTACTCCTTAGGTGCGGCTGGGGAGCAGTACTTC	CASSYSLGAAGEQYF
TRBV30	TRBJ2-7	NA	TRBD1	TGTGCCTGCAAGACGGGACAGGGCTACGAGCAGTACTTC	CACKTGQGYEQYF
TRBV19	TRBJ1-2	NA	TRBD1	TGTGCCAGTAGCGTACAGGGGGCTTTAGGTTATGGCTACACCTTC	CASSVQGALGYGYTF
TRBV29-1	TRBJ2-3	NA	NA	TGCAGCGTTGAAAGTCGGGTTAGCACAGATACGCAGTATTTT	CSVESRVSTDTQYF
TRBV29-1	TRBJ2-1	NA	TRBD2	TGCAGCGTTGTAGCGGGAGGGCCTAGTGAGCAGTTCTTC	CSVVAGGPSEQFF
TRBV30	TRBJ2-7	NA	TRBD1	TGTGCCTGGAGTGCAGGGGGCGAGCAGTACTTC	CAWSAGGEQYF
TRBV28	TRBJ2-6	NA	NA	TGTGCCAGCTGTTGGAGCTCTGGGGCCAACGTCCTGACTTTC	CASCWSSGANVLTF
TRBV30	TRBJ2-3	NA	TRBD2	TGTGCCTGGAGTGTAGTCCGACTAGCGGCGGCAGATACGCAGTATTTT	CAWSVVRLAAADTQYF
TRBV5-4	TRBJ2-2	few	NA	TGTGCCAGCAGCTCCCCGTCTAACACCGGGGAGCTGTTTTTT	CASSSPSNTGELFF
TRBV19	TRBJ2-7	NA	TRBD2	TGTGCCAGTAGTATAGGTCTAGCGGGAGCCAACGAGCAGTACTTC	CASSIGLAGANEQYF
TRBV6-5	TRBJ1-5	NA	TRBD1	TGTGCCAGCAGTTACGACAGGGAGAATCAGCCCCAGCATTTT	CASSYDRENQPQHF
TRBV9	TRBJ2-5	few	TRBD2	TGTGCCAGCAGCACCGGGACTAGTAGCTCGGAGACCCAGTACTTC	CASSTGTSSSETQYF
TRBV6-1	TRBJ2-3	NA	TRBD2	TGTGCCAGCAGGGGCTTAGCGGGAGGCCTGGATACGCAGTATTTT	CASRGLAGGLDTQYF
TRBV7-9	TRBJ2-5	few	NA	TGTGCCAGCAGCCCCACTTCCGGGAGTCGGGAGACCCAGTACTTC	CASSPTSGSRETQYF
TRBV21-1	TRBJ1-2	NA	NA	TGTGCCAGCAGTAAAAACCGGACAGGGAGGAACTATGGCTACACCTTC	CASSKNRTGRNYGYTF
TRBV4-2	TRBJ2-7	NA	TRBD2	TGTGCCAGCAGCCAAGATCCCCTAGCGGGAGCGACCTACGAGCAGTACTTC	CASSQDPLAGATYEQYF
TRBV29-1	TRBJ2-3	NA	TRBD2	TGCAGCGTTTCCGGGACTAGTAACGCAGATACGCAGTATTTT	CSVSGTSNADTQYF
TRBV6-5	TRBJ1-2	NA	NA	TGTGCCAGCAGTGAAAGTAGGCGAGCCAGGGGCTACACCTTC	CASSESRRARGYTF
TRBV30	TRBJ2-1	NA	TRBD2	TGTGCCTCGTTAGCGGGAGGGACCTACAATGAGCAGTTCTTC	CASLAGGTYNEQFF
TRBV7-2	TRBJ2-7	NA	TRBD1	TGTGCCAGCAGCGTAACCGGGACAGGGGGATACGAGCAGTACTTC	CASSVTGTGGYEQYF
TRBV28	TRBJ2-5	NA	TRBD1	TGTGCCAGCAGTCCATCGGGACAGACCCAAGAGACCCAGTACTTC	CASSPSGQTQETQYF
TRBV7-9	TRBJ1-5	NA	NA	TGTTCCAGCAGCTCTAGCGGCCAGGGCGGACAGCCCCAGCATTTT	CSSSSSGQGGQPQHF
TRBV9	TRBJ2-1	few	NA	TGTGCCAGCAGCGTAGATGTCGACTCCGTCAATGAGCAGTTCTTC	CASSVDVDSVNEQFF
TRBV6-6	TRBJ1-1	NA	NA	TGTGCCAGCAGCCAGGCCAGGGGCGCAATGAACACTGAAGCTTTCTTT	CASSQARGAMNTEAFF
TRBV9	TRBJ1-2	NA	NA	TGTGCCAGCACCGTCGAGGGGGTAGGTGGCTACACCTTC	CASTVEGVGGYTF
TRBV28	TRBJ1-2	NA	NA	TGTGCCAGCAGTACAACGGTGGGGGGACCCTATGGCTACACCTTC	CASSTTVGGPYGYTF
TRBV2	TRBJ2-2	few	NA	TGTGCCAGCAGTGTAAATACCGGGGAGCTGTTTTTT	CASSVNTGELFF
TRBV5-5	TRBJ2-7	NA	TRBD2	TGTGCCAGCGCTGGGCTAGCGGGAAGTATGGTCGAGCAGTACTTC	CASAGLAGSMVEQYF
TRBV7-3	TRBJ2-7	NA	NA	TGTGCCAGCAGCCCGGGGGAGTATAGCGAGCAGTACTTC	CASSPGEYSEQYF
TRBV19	TRBJ2-7	few	TRBD1	TGTGCCAGTAGTATCGGACAGGACTACGAGCAGTACTTC	CASSIGQDYEQYF
TRBV7-6	TRBJ2-7	NA	NA	TGTGCCAGCAGCTTAGGACAAATTTCCCCCTACGAGCAGTACTTC	CASSLGQISPYEQYF
TRBV7-9	TRBJ2-7	once	NA	TGTGCCAGCAGCTTACTCCGGTCGGTCGGGACCTACGAGCAGTACTTC	CASSLLRSVGTYEQYF
TRBV7-6	TRBJ1-1	NA	NA	TGTGCCAGCAGCCTGGCGGGGAACACTGAAGCTTTCTTT	CASSLAGNTEAFF
TRBV27	TRBJ1-1	once	NA	TGTGCCAGCAGTTTAATTTCAGGGGAAGCTTTCTTT	CASSLISGEAFF
TRBV4-1	TRBJ2-3	NA	NA	TGCGCCAGCAGCCAAGACGGGCAGGGAAAAGATACGCAGTATTTT	CASSQDGQGKDTQYF
TRBV29-1	TRBJ1-5	few	TRBD1	TGCAGCGTCTCCGGGACAGATTCCAATCAGCCCCAGCATTTT	CSVSGTDSNQPQHF
TRBV25-1	TRBJ2-1	NA	TRBD2	TGTGCCAACAAAACTGGGGGGACTACCCATCACCTAAGACGGTTCTTC	CANKTGGTTHHLRRFF
TRBV6-5	TRBJ2-7	NA	TRBD2	TGTGCCAGCAGTTACTCTCGTCTAGCGGCCTACGAGCAGTACTTC	CASSYSRLAAYEQYF
TRBV30	TRBJ2-1	NA	NA	TGTGCCTGGAGTGGGCGGTTTGAGCAGTTCTTC	CAWSGRFEQFF
TRBV2	TRBJ1-1	NA	NA	TGTGCCAGCAGTGACACCTCTGAGGCTTTCTTT	CASSDTSEAFF
TRBV4-1	TRBJ1-1	few	NA	TGCGCCAGCAGCCAGGAGACAGGGAACACTGAAGCTTTCTTT	CASSQETGNTEAFF
TRBV6-1	TRBJ2-7	NA	TRBD1	TGTGCCAGCATCCCGACAGGGGCAGGTGGCGAGCAGTACTTC	CASIPTGAGGEQYF
TRBV18	TRBJ2-5	NA	TRBD2	TGTGCCAGCTCCCGGACTAGCGGAGAGACCCAGTACTTC	CASSRTSGETQYF
TRBV29-1	TRBJ1-1	once	NA	TGCAGCGTTCATGTCGAAGAGATTAAAAACACTGAAGCTTTCTTT	CSVHVEEIKNTEAFF
TRBV28	TRBJ1-1	NA	NA	TGTGCCAGCAGTACTCCAGGGGTTGGAATGAACACTGAAGCTTTCTTT	CASSTPGVGMNTEAFF
TRBV5-4	TRBJ2-7	few	NA	TGTGCCAGCAGCTTGGGAGTGGGAGGTCTGTACGAGCAGTACTTC	CASSLGVGGLYEQYF
TRBV5-1	TRBJ1-1	NA	TRBD1	TGCGCCAGCAGCCTAGGACAGGGGGCGAGGACTGAAGCTTTCTTT	CASSLGQGARTEAFF
TRBV5-1	TRBJ2-7	NA	NA	TGCGCCAGCAGCTTCACAGGATCCCGCTCCTACGAGCAGTACTTC	CASSFTGSRSYEQYF
TRBV18	TRBJ2-7	NA	NA	TGTGCCAGCTCACTCCACAACCAAGGACTCGAGCAGTACTTC	CASSLHNQGLEQYF
TRBV30	TRBJ1-4	few	TRBD1	TGTGCCTGGAGCCGGGACAGGATTAATGAAAAACTGTTTTTT	CAWSRDRINEKLFF
TRBV28	TRBJ2-1	NA	NA	TGTGCCAGCAGTTCCGCAGGACTACGGGGTTCTAATGAGCAGTTCTTC	CASSSAGLRGSNEQFF
TRBV2	TRBJ2-2	NA	TRBD1	TGTGCCAGCGTTAGGGACAGGGGACCCGGGGAGCTGTTTTTT	CASVRDRGPGELFF
TRBV19	TRBJ1-1	once	TRBD1	TGTGCCAGTCGACAGGGGATTGGTGCTGAAGCTTTCTTT	CASRQGIGAEAFF
TRBV6-1	TRBJ2-1	NA	TRBD2	TGTGCCATCTCGGGACTACCGGGCTCCTACAATGAGCAGTTCTTC	CAISGLPGSYNEQFF
TRBV9	TRBJ1-2	NA	TRBD1	TGTGCCAGCAAAGGGACAGGGGGAAAATATGGCTACACCTTC	CASKGTGGKYGYTF
TRBV19	TRBJ1-3	NA	NA	TGTGCCAGTGGGACGGGGGGCGCTGGAAACACCATATATTTT	CASGTGGAGNTIYF
TRBV27	TRBJ1-1	once	NA	TGTGCCAGCAGTGGGGGGGCGGTTTTGAACACTGAAGCTTTCTTT	CASSGGAVLNTEAFF